The 27 T cell receptor beta chains below were found in one sample sequenced in a study of cytomegalovirus exposure and HLA in healthy donors. PCR involved 60 Vbeta and 13 Jbeta primers. Produced via immunoSEQ multiplex PCR; TCRdb's table is partial and in-frame only. This table holds around 240,000 clones, around 80% found once. Sample: PBMCs. These receptors were taken from a woman between 40 and 55 years old in good health and CMV-seropositive.

The CDR3 reads CASSIDVGNTIYF. The CDR3 DNA follows: TGTGCCAGTAGTATAGACGTCGGAAACACCATATATTTT. J is TRBJ1-3 and V is TRBV19; no definite D call. The CDR3 has 13 amino acids. The germline V and J ends were trimmed by 0 bases and 4 bases, with 4 bases remaining between them. The germline gives CDR1 LNHDA, CDR2 SQIVND (reference sequence).

The chain employs TRBV4-3 and TRBJ1-4; D remains ambiguous. This CDR3 is built from 14 residues. V dropped 2 bases and J dropped 8 bases, with 12 bases sitting between them. Germline V lookup: CDR1 LGHNA, CDR2 YSLEER. CDR3 loop: CASSQQSGGEKLFF. CDR3 sequence (DNA): TGCGCCAGCAGCCAACAATCCGGCGGAGAAAAACTGTTTTTT.

As regards this clone: Mismatch with germline at one junction end may stem from a read error. The chain uses TRBV7-9 and TRBJ1-1; D call uncertain. This CDR3 contains 14 residues. Germline loops: CDR1 SEHNR, CDR2 FQNEAQ (reference sequence). The CDR3 loop reads CSSSLDLYYTEAFF. As DNA, the CDR3 is TGTTCCAGCAGCTTAGATCTCTACTACACTGAAGCTTTCTTT.

The CDR3 DNA sequence: TGTGCCTCTGGGCAGGGAAGCTCGAACACTGAAGCTTTCTTT. Its protein is CASGQGSSNTEAFF. The V gene is TRBV19, the J gene TRBJ1-1; maybe TRBD1 (5 bases). CDR3 length: 14 residues. Between the trimmed V and J ends, which lost 11 bases and 1 base, there was a span of 17 bases. Germline CDR1 reads LNHDA; CDR2 reads SQIVND (reference sequence).

The genes are TRBV19 and TRBJ2-2; 11 bases fit TRBD1. This CDR3 spans 15 amino acids. Germline CDR1 LNHDA, CDR2 SQIVND (reference sequence). V was pared by 6 bases and J by 6 bases, with 6 bases of the junction left unmatched. CDR3 region: CASSRGDRGSGELFF. CDR3 bases: TGTGCCAGTAGCCGGGGGGACAGGGGGTCCGGGGAGCTGTTTTTT. Based on the CDR3 plus reference TRBV19 and TRBJ2-2, the full variable domain is DGGITQSPKYLFRKEGQNVTLSCEQNLNHDAMYWYRQDPGQGLRLIYYSQIVNDFQKGDIAEGYSVSREKKESFPLTVTSAQKNPTAFYLCASSRGDRGSGELFFGEGSRLTVL.

In DNA form, the CDR3 reads TGCGCCAGCAGCCAGCAATCCACAGGGGTCGGAAACACCATATATTTT. Protein sequence: CASSQQSTGVGNTIYF. The rearrangement links TRBV4-3 to TRBJ1-3, with 7 nucleotides matching TRBD1. The CDR3 loop spans 16 amino acids. With 3 bases clipped from V and 4 bases from J, the junction kept 9 bases outside the gene matches. Germline CDR1 and CDR2: LGHNA and YSLEER.

The chain is built from TRBV7-2 and TRBJ2-5; 7 nucleotides line up with TRBD2. V lost 5 bases, J lost 4 bases, and 13 bases stayed unmatched. This CDR3 is built from 16 residues. The V gene's germline CDR1 is SGHTA and CDR2 FQGNSA. The CDR3 DNA reads as TGTGCCAGCAGCCCCCTCGGGCGGGAGAATCGAGAGACCCAGTACTTC. Its protein is CASSPLGRENRETQYF.

The chain combines TRBV4-2 with TRBJ2-1, with D perhaps TRBD2 (5 bases). V was cut by 0 bases and J by 6 bases, with 12 bases left in between. The CDR3 totals 15 residues. The V gene's germline CDR1 is LGHNA and CDR2 YNFKEQ. CDR3 DNA: TGTGCCAGCAGCCAAGATTTAGCGAACGGCAATGAGCAGTTCTTC. The encoded protein is CASSQDLANGNEQFF.

The V and J genes are TRBV6-1 and TRBJ1-3; D not resolved. Germline V gene data show CDR1 as MNHNS and CDR2 as SASEGT. This CDR3 contains 13 residues. Trimming took off 2 bases at V and 2 bases at J, with 4 bases between the two ends. CDR3 protein: CASSELAGNTIYF. The CDR3 DNA reads as TGTGCCAGCAGTGAACTTGCTGGAAACACCATATATTTT.

This rearrangement joins TRBV5-1 to TRBJ1-5; 9 nucleotides align to TRBD1. The CDR3 sequence is 13 residues long. Germline values: CDR1 SGHRS, CDR2 YFSETQ. The V and J ends lost 5 bases and 7 bases, in that order; junction bases with no gene match: 4. CDR3 residues: CASSRTGDQPQHF. Here the CDR3 DNA reads TGCGCCAGCAGTCGGACAGGGGACCAGCCCCAGCATTTT.

This chain uses TRBV2 with TRBJ1-5; 7 nucleotides match TRBD1. CDR1 and CDR2 from the germline V gene are SNHLY and FYNNEI. The V and J ends lost 7 bases and 2 bases, in that order; junction bases with no gene match: 11. The length of the CDR3 is 16 residues. The CDR3 nucleotides read TGTGCCAGCACGGGGGCAGGGGGGCCAGGCAATCAGCCCCAGCATTTT. This translates into CASTGAGGPGNQPQHF.

The J gene is TRBJ1-1, the V gene TRBV29-1, with 9 bases fitting TRBD1. V gave up 7 bases and J gave up 6 bases; unmatched junction bases: 12. This CDR3 region has 14 residues. Per germline, CDR1 SQVTM and CDR2 ANQGSEA. The CDR3, as DNA: TGCAGCGGTAATACAGGGGGCGGTTGGGCTGAAGCTTTCTTT. Protein sequence: CSGNTGGGWAEAFF. Full variable domain (outside the CDR3, taken from reference TRBV29-1 and TRBJ1-1): SAVISQKPSRDICQRGTSLTIQCQVDSQVTMMFWYRQQPGQSLTLIATANQGSEATYESGFVIDKFPISRPNLTFSTLTVSNMSPEDSSIYLCSGNTGGGWAEAFFGQGTRLTVV.

The V gene is TRBV12-5, the J gene TRBJ2-5; no clear D gene. The CDR3 runs to 12 residues. Per germline, CDR1 LGHNT and CDR2 FRNRAP. V was clipped by 9 bases and J by 3 bases, with 11 bases between them. CDR3 in DNA: TGTGCTAGCCTAAGTTTTGAAGAGACCCAGTACTTC. Its translation is CASLSFEETQYF.

The CDR3 nucleotides are TGTGCCAGCAGCTGGACTGTTGATTATGGCTACACCTTC. This translates into CASSWTVDYGYTF. V and J are TRBV11-2 and TRBJ1-2; no clear D gene. The V gene lost 4 bases and the J gene lost 5 bases, with 11 bases spanning the gap. Germline V CDR1 and CDR2: SGHAT, FQNNGV. This CDR3 comprises 13 residues.

The count of this clone is one. The rearrangement joins TRBV7-2 to TRBJ2-3, with 9 bases lining up with TRBD2. The CDR3 covers 15 residues. Germline V lookup: CDR1 SGHTA, CDR2 FQGNSA. After removal of 5 bases from V and 0 bases from J, the junction contained 3 bases not matched to a gene. The CDR3 reads CASSPSGGSTDTQYF. For the CDR3, the DNA is TGTGCCAGCAGCCCCAGCGGGGGGAGCACAGATACGCAGTATTTT. Filled out from reference TRBV7-2 and TRBJ2-3, the complete variable domain reads GAGVSQSPSNKVTEKGKDVELRCDPISGHTALYWYRQSLGQGLEFLIYFQGNSAPDKSGLPSDRFSAERTGGSVSTLTIQRTQQEDSAVYLCASSPSGGSTDTQYFGPGTRLTVL.

The chain carries TRBV9 and TRBJ2-7, with 11 bases aligning to TRBD1. CDR3 length: 15 amino acids. Germline lookup yields CDR1 SGDLS and CDR2 YYNGEE. J was trimmed by 3 bases and V by 0 bases; bases with no gene match: 2. CDR3 protein: CASSVAGTGGYEQYF. The CDR3 DNA is TGTGCCAGCAGCGTAGCCGGGACAGGGGGCTACGAGCAGTACTTC.

The CDR3, as DNA: TGTGCCAGCAGCCCGGCGGGGTGGAAAGAGACCCAGTACTTC. This sequence encodes CASSPAGWKETQYF. V and J are TRBV13 and TRBJ2-5, with TRBD2 as a possible D gene (6 bases). The germline V gene has CDR1 PRHDT and CDR2 FYEKMQ (reference sequence). The CDR3 is made up of 14 amino acids. V was clipped by 5 bases and J by 3 bases, with 13 bases between them. The entire variable domain, with the rest obtained from reference TRBV13 and TRBJ2-5, is as follows: AAGVIQSPRHLIKEKRETATLKCYPIPRHDTVYWYQQGPGQDPQFLISFYEKMQSDKGSIPDRFSAQQFSDYHSELNMSSLELGDSALYFCASSPAGWKETQYFGPGTRLLVL.

The genes are TRBV7-9 and TRBJ1-5; possibly TRBD1 for D (5 bases). V lost 1 base to trimming and J lost 11 bases, with 12 bases between them. The CDR3 consists of 13 residues. Per germline, CDR1 SEHNR and CDR2 FQNEAQ (reference sequence). The CDR3 loop reads CASSLVSAGAQHF. CDR3 nucleotide sequence: TGTGCCAGCAGCTTAGTTTCAGCGGGGGCCCAGCATTTT.

CDR3 sequence (DNA): TGTGCCAGCAGCTTATGGGACAGGGATAATGAAAAACTGTTTTTT. This codes for CASSLWDRDNEKLFF. The chain has TRBV5-6 and TRBJ1-4, with 9 bases aligning to TRBD1. This CDR3 is 15 amino acids long. Germline assignment: CDR1 SGHDT and CDR2 YYEEEE. V lost 2 bases to trimming and J lost 4 bases; unmatched junction nucleotides: 3.

The chain uses TRBV28 and TRBJ1-5, with TRBD1 as a possible D gene (5 bases). The length of the CDR3 is 12 residues. Trimming left V 7 bases short and J 15 bases short, with 19 bases between. Germline lookup yields CDR1 MDHEN and CDR2 SYDVKM. This CDR3 is CASKVPGQPTHF. Written as DNA, the CDR3 is TGTGCCAGCAAAGTCCCAGGGCAGCCCACGCATTTT.

The chain recombines TRBV11-2 with TRBJ1-2, with a possible D match to TRBD1 (6 bases). The CDR3 totals 12 residues. Germline CDR1 and CDR2: SGHAT and FQNNGV. V was clipped by 2 bases and J by 6 bases, with 7 bases between them. The CDR3 DNA reads as TGTGCCAGCAGCTTACAGGGGAATGGCTACACCTTC. Protein product: CASSLQGNGYTF.

This chain uses TRBV19 with TRBJ2-7; a possible D gene is TRBD2 (6 bases). This CDR3 has 15 residues. Trimming shortened V by 11 bases and J by 9 bases, and 29 bases separated the two germline ends. Germline V gives CDR1 LNHDA, CDR2 SQIVND (reference sequence). The CDR3 sequence: CASKYRGDAPIGQYF. The CDR3 bases are TGTGCCTCTAAGTACCGCGGGGATGCTCCTATCGGGCAGTACTTC.

V and J are TRBV9 and TRBJ1-3; D unresolved. V lost 3 bases and J lost 0, with 13 bases in between. The V gene's germline CDR1 is SGDLS and CDR2 YYNGEE. The CDR3 totals 16 residues. Here the CDR3 reads CASSGAGLYSGNTIYF. In DNA form, the CDR3 reads TGTGCCAGCAGCGGCGCAGGCCTCTACTCTGGAAACACCATATATTTT.

This rearrangement joins TRBV4-3 to TRBJ1-4, with D maybe TRBD1 (6 bases). Germline V lookup: CDR1 LGHNA, CDR2 YSLEER. CDR3 length equals 15 residues. Trimming shortened V by 1 base and J by 6 bases, and 12 bases separated the two germline ends. CDR3 sequence: CASSQAQGPDEKLFF. DNA of the CDR3: TGCGCCAGCAGCCAAGCACAGGGCCCTGATGAAAAACTGTTTTTT.

This chain links TRBV7-9 with TRBJ1-1, with 10 positions matching TRBD1. The germline V gene encodes CDR1 SEHNR and CDR2 FQNEAQ (reference sequence). With 2 bases clipped from V and 4 bases from J, the junction kept 13 bases outside the gene matches. This CDR3 has 18 amino acids. CDR3: CASSLLSRQGAWGTEAFF. The CDR3 region has the DNA TGTGCCAGCAGCTTATTGTCGAGACAGGGGGCGTGGGGCACTGAAGCTTTCTTT. Combining the CDR3 with reference TRBV7-9 and TRBJ1-1 gives the whole variable domain DTGVSQNPRHKITKRGQNVTFRCDPISEHNRLYWYRQTLGQGPEFLTYFQNEAQLEKSRLLSDRFSAERPKGSFSTLEIQRTEQGDSAMYLCASSLLSRQGAWGTEAFFGQGTRLTVV.

The rearrangement links TRBV10-2 to TRBJ1-4, with D possibly being TRBD1 (6 bases). Trimming shortened V by 8 bases and J by 0 bases, and 10 bases separated the two germline ends. Germline V gene sequence: CDR1 WSHSY, CDR2 SAAADI. The CDR3 loop spans 14 amino acids. The DNA of the CDR3 is TGCGCCAGCCTGAACAGGGCAACTAATGAAAAACTGTTTTTT. Residues: CASLNRATNEKLFF.

This clone was seen more than once but under ten times. The CDR3: CASSLVGDNYGYTF. The DNA of the CDR3 is TGTGCCAGCAGCTTGGTGGGCGATAACTATGGCTACACCTTC. The rearrangement links TRBV5-8 to TRBJ1-2; D unclear. Trimming cost V 0 bases and J 1 base, with 7 bases left between them. The germline V gene has CDR1 SGHTS and CDR2 YDEGEE. The CDR3 sequence is 14 residues long.